This T cell receptor beta chain was observed in a study of T cell responses to AZD1222 COVID-19 vaccine. Study-level findings and limits: Researchers report vaccine-associated CD4 TCRs spanning spike, with dominance at 160-218 and 743-854. Most donors were white British and more were female, and clonal diversity was possibly underestimated. The study sampled repertoires only after the peak T cell response. Baseline seropositivity occurred in only a handful of AZD1222 recipients.

There are 16 residues in the CDR3. In germline, CDR1 is MGHRA, CDR2 YSYEKL. V lost 3 bases and J 6 bases, leaving 17 bases between the germline ends. As for this clone: The target antigen is unknown.

Clones were sequenced by immunoSEQ multiplex PCR, and TCRdb holds only the in-frame ones, with some missing. The table has more than 140,000 clones, roughly 89% seen once. The TCR sequence derives from an adult in good health. The rearrangement uses TRBV4-1 and TRBJ2-2; D gene uncertain. Specimen: peripheral blood, collected on day 0 of AZD1222 vaccination. The CDR3 is CASSHPGSLRPGELFF. In nucleotides, the CDR3 is TGCGCCAGCAGCCATCCCGGATCGCTACGGCCCGGGGAGCTGTTTTTT.